A selection of T cell receptor beta chains follows, all from one sample in a study of blood T cell repertoires in COVID-19. The method was immunoSEQ multiplex PCR; TCRdb's version includes in-frame clones alone and lacks a portion of them. Of 250,000 to 300,000 clones listed, approximately 90% are singletons. The source material was peripheral blood. All receptors come from a man aged 18 to 35 with active or convalescent COVID-19. Both conserved end residues are part of each CDR3. Fields, in order: V gene, clone size, D gene, J gene, CDR3 protein, CDR3 DNA. D genes are given only for firm matches. A clone size is listed for some rows: how often the clone was seen (once, few, many), or a class if it is expanded.

V gene: TRBV6-5; clone size: -; D gene: -; J gene: TRBJ2-7; CDR3 protein: CASSSQATYEQYF; CDR3 DNA: TGTGCCAGCAGTTCCCAGGCTACCTACGAGCAGTACTTC
V gene: TRBV14; clone size: -; D gene: -; J gene: TRBJ2-7; CDR3 protein: CASSPQNYEQYF; CDR3 DNA: TGTGCCAGCAGCCCCCAGAACTACGAGCAGTACTTC
V gene: TRBV19; clone size: few; D gene: TRBD1; J gene: TRBJ1-1; CDR3 protein: CASSPSGTGNTEAFF; CDR3 DNA: TGTGCCAGTAGTCCCTCCGGGACAGGGAACACTGAAGCTTTCTTT
V gene: TRBV6-4; clone size: many; D gene: -; J gene: TRBJ2-2; CDR3 protein: CASRRELETGELFF; CDR3 DNA: TGTGCCAGCAGGCGGGAACTGGAAACCGGGGAGCTGTTTTTT
V gene: TRBV11-3; clone size: once; D gene: -; J gene: TRBJ2-7; CDR3 protein: CASSLGGTFGLYEQYF; CDR3 DNA: TGTGCCAGCAGCTTAGGGGGGACATTTGGGTTGTACGAGCAGTACTTC
V gene: TRBV15; clone size: -; D gene: -; J gene: TRBJ2-2; CDR3 protein: CATSRNRQAGELFF; CDR3 DNA: TGTGCCACCAGCAGAAACCGACAGGCCGGGGAGCTGTTTTTT
V gene: TRBV6-5; clone size: once; D gene: -; J gene: TRBJ2-2; CDR3 protein: CASSYWADTGELFF; CDR3 DNA: TGTGCCAGCAGTTACTGGGCCGATACCGGGGAGCTGTTTTTT
V gene: TRBV6-5; clone size: -; D gene: TRBD1; J gene: TRBJ1-2; CDR3 protein: CASRTTGGGNYGYTF; CDR3 DNA: TGTGCCAGCAGAACTACAGGGGGCGGAAACTATGGCTACACCTTC
V gene: TRBV25-1; clone size: -; D gene: -; J gene: TRBJ2-5; CDR3 protein: CASGRSSASMKTQYF; CDR3 DNA: TGTGCCAGCGGAAGATCGTCGGCTAGCATGAAGACCCAGTACTTC
V gene: TRBV6-5; clone size: few; D gene: -; J gene: TRBJ1-5; CDR3 protein: CASSSNGGVRQPQHF; CDR3 DNA: TGTGCCAGCAGTAGTAACGGCGGCGTTCGTCAGCCCCAGCATTTT
V gene: TRBV6-5; clone size: -; D gene: TRBD1; J gene: TRBJ1-3; CDR3 protein: CASRGQGNTIYF; CDR3 DNA: TGTGCCAGCAGGGGACAGGGAAACACCATATATTTT
V gene: TRBV14; clone size: -; D gene: TRBD2; J gene: TRBJ2-7; CDR3 protein: CASSLIAGVVPSYEQYF; CDR3 DNA: TGTGCCAGCAGCCTAATAGCGGGAGTGGTCCCCTCCTACGAGCAGTACTTC
V gene: TRBV3-1/TRBV3-2; clone size: -; D gene: TRBD2; J gene: TRBJ2-4; CDR3 protein: CASSLSRLAGAKNIQYF; CDR3 DNA: TGTGCCAGCAGCCTGTCCCGACTAGCCGGAGCCAAAAACATTCAGTACTTC
V gene: TRBV9; clone size: -; D gene: TRBD2; J gene: TRBJ2-3; CDR3 protein: CASSLSGRGTDTQYF; CDR3 DNA: TGTGCCAGCAGCCTTAGCGGGAGGGGCACAGATACGCAGTATTTT
V gene: TRBV3-1/TRBV3-2; clone size: few; D gene: TRBD1; J gene: TRBJ1-5; CDR3 protein: CASSQEGGQGIPNQPQHF; CDR3 DNA: TGTGCCAGCAGCCAAGAAGGAGGACAGGGGATCCCAAATCAGCCCCAGCATTTT
V gene: TRBV19; clone size: -; D gene: -; J gene: TRBJ1-2; CDR3 protein: CASSIPTGYGYTF; CDR3 DNA: TGTGCCAGTAGTATACCGACGGGCTATGGCTACACCTTC
V gene: TRBV6-5; clone size: -; D gene: -; J gene: TRBJ2-1; CDR3 protein: CASYSSSGEQFF; CDR3 DNA: TGTGCCTCCTACTCCTCTTCGGGGGAGCAGTTCTTC
V gene: TRBV6-5; clone size: -; D gene: -; J gene: TRBJ1-3; CDR3 protein: CAISSSSGNTIYF; CDR3 DNA: TGTGCCATTTCAAGTAGCTCTGGAAACACCATATATTTT
V gene: TRBV15; clone size: -; D gene: -; J gene: TRBJ2-2; CDR3 protein: CATSGGGTGELFF; CDR3 DNA: TGTGCCACCAGCGGAGGCGGGACCGGGGAGCTGTTTTTT
V gene: TRBV7-9; clone size: -; D gene: TRBD1; J gene: TRBJ2-1; CDR3 protein: CASSWGQTAYNEQFF; CDR3 DNA: TGTGCCAGCAGCTGGGGACAGACGGCCTACAATGAGCAGTTCTTC
V gene: TRBV5-4; clone size: -; D gene: -; J gene: TRBJ2-3; CDR3 protein: CASSLLPGDTQYF; CDR3 DNA: TGTGCCAGCAGCTTACTTCCGGGAGATACGCAGTATTTT
V gene: TRBV5-4; clone size: -; D gene: -; J gene: TRBJ1-3; CDR3 protein: CASSPDSSGNTIYF; CDR3 DNA: TGTGCCAGCAGCCCGGACAGCTCTGGAAACACCATATATTTT
V gene: TRBV30; clone size: -; D gene: TRBD1; J gene: TRBJ2-7; CDR3 protein: CAWSYGGTGEYEQYF; CDR3 DNA: TGTGCCTGGAGTTACGGGGGGACAGGGGAATACGAGCAGTACTTC
V gene: TRBV2; clone size: -; D gene: TRBD1; J gene: TRBJ1-4; CDR3 protein: CASTPPVGTGQEKLFF; CDR3 DNA: TGTGCCAGCACCCCCCCAGTCGGGACAGGCCAAGAAAAACTGTTTTTT
V gene: TRBV10-3; clone size: -; D gene: TRBD2; J gene: TRBJ2-7; CDR3 protein: CAISESALAGGSEQYF; CDR3 DNA: TGTGCCATCAGTGAGTCGGCCCTAGCGGGGGGGAGCGAGCAGTACTTC
V gene: TRBV2; clone size: -; D gene: -; J gene: TRBJ2-2; CDR3 protein: CASSDSVTGELFF; CDR3 DNA: TGTGCCAGCAGTGATTCGGTTACCGGGGAGCTGTTTTTT
V gene: TRBV20-1; clone size: -; D gene: TRBD1; J gene: TRBJ2-2; CDR3 protein: CSASRGWGQNGPGELFF; CDR3 DNA: TGCAGTGCTAGTAGGGGGTGGGGACAGAATGGGCCCGGGGAGCTGTTTTTT
V gene: TRBV27; clone size: -; D gene: -; J gene: TRBJ2-7; CDR3 protein: CASSLGPDRSSYEQYF; CDR3 DNA: TGTGCCAGCAGTTTAGGACCCGACAGGAGCTCCTACGAGCAGTACTTC
V gene: TRBV7-9; clone size: few; D gene: TRBD1; J gene: TRBJ1-2; CDR3 protein: CAGGQGSNYGYTF; CDR3 DNA: TGTGCCGGGGGACAGGGATCAAACTATGGCTACACCTTC
V gene: TRBV12-3/TRBV12-4; clone size: once; D gene: -; J gene: TRBJ2-5; CDR3 protein: CASSFYSGETQYF; CDR3 DNA: TGTGCCAGCAGTTTTTACAGCGGGGAGACCCAGTACTTC
V gene: TRBV23-1; clone size: -; D gene: -; J gene: TRBJ1-2; CDR3 protein: CASSQSPHGQTNYGYTF; CDR3 DNA: TGCGCCAGCAGTCAATCCCCCCACGGACAGACTAACTATGGCTACACCTTC
V gene: TRBV11-2; clone size: -; D gene: TRBD1; J gene: TRBJ2-1; CDR3 protein: CASSRDRSAYNEQFF; CDR3 DNA: TGTGCCAGCAGCCGGGACAGGTCAGCCTACAATGAGCAGTTCTTC
V gene: TRBV27; clone size: -; D gene: -; J gene: TRBJ1-6; CDR3 protein: CASSRQIYNSPLHF; CDR3 DNA: TGTGCCAGCAGTCGACAGATCTATAATTCACCCCTCCACTTT
V gene: TRBV5-1; clone size: -; D gene: TRBD1; J gene: TRBJ2-3; CDR3 protein: CASSLFGQGTDTQYF; CDR3 DNA: TGCGCCAGCAGCCTCTTCGGACAGGGGACAGATACGCAGTATTTT
V gene: TRBV30; clone size: -; D gene: TRBD1; J gene: TRBJ2-5; CDR3 protein: CAWSATGLETQYF; CDR3 DNA: TGTGCCTGGAGTGCGACAGGGTTAGAGACCCAGTACTTC
V gene: TRBV19; clone size: -; D gene: TRBD1; J gene: TRBJ1-2; CDR3 protein: CASSQPRDRGKDYGYTF; CDR3 DNA: TGTGCCAGTAGTCAACCCCGGGACAGGGGAAAGGACTATGGCTACACCTTC
V gene: TRBV11-1; clone size: -; D gene: TRBD2; J gene: TRBJ2-5; CDR3 protein: CASSFERGGQETQYF; CDR3 DNA: TGTGCCAGCAGCTTTGAGCGGGGGGGCCAAGAGACCCAGTACTTC
V gene: TRBV27; clone size: few; D gene: TRBD1; J gene: TRBJ2-3; CDR3 protein: CASSLIPTGGGTDTQYF; CDR3 DNA: TGTGCCAGCAGCCTAATCCCGACAGGGGGTGGCACAGATACGCAGTATTTT
V gene: TRBV19; clone size: once; D gene: TRBD2; J gene: TRBJ2-2; CDR3 protein: CASSMKLAGGPPGELFF; CDR3 DNA: TGTGCCAGTAGTATGAAGCTAGCGGGAGGGCCTCCCGGGGAGCTGTTTTTT
V gene: TRBV24-1; clone size: -; D gene: -; J gene: TRBJ2-2; CDR3 protein: CATPREPPTGELFF; CDR3 DNA: TGTGCCACGCCCCGGGAGCCACCGACCGGGGAGCTGTTTTTT
V gene: TRBV30; clone size: -; D gene: TRBD2; J gene: TRBJ2-1; CDR3 protein: CAWSVRTSGGREQFF; CDR3 DNA: TGTGCCTGGAGTGTAAGGACTAGCGGGGGGCGTGAGCAGTTCTTC
V gene: TRBV5-1; clone size: few; D gene: TRBD1; J gene: TRBJ2-3; CDR3 protein: CASSFSGQGLTDTQYF; CDR3 DNA: TGCGCCAGCAGCTTTAGCGGACAGGGGTTAACAGATACGCAGTATTTT
V gene: TRBV7-9; clone size: once; D gene: TRBD1; J gene: TRBJ2-7; CDR3 protein: CASSPWDRGYEQYF; CDR3 DNA: TGTGCCAGCAGCCCGTGGGACAGGGGCTACGAGCAGTACTTC
V gene: TRBV5-1; clone size: -; D gene: TRBD1; J gene: TRBJ2-3; CDR3 protein: CASSFQGARDTQYF; CDR3 DNA: TGCGCCAGCAGCTTCCAGGGGGCTAGAGATACGCAGTATTTT
V gene: TRBV12-5; clone size: -; D gene: -; J gene: TRBJ1-2; CDR3 protein: CASGLASGAGDGYTF; CDR3 DNA: TGTGCTAGTGGTTTGGCCTCAGGGGCAGGAGATGGCTACACCTTC
V gene: TRBV10-2; clone size: -; D gene: TRBD1; J gene: TRBJ1-1; CDR3 protein: CASSPRTGGETEAFF; CDR3 DNA: TGCGCCAGCAGTCCTAGGACAGGGGGAGAGACTGAAGCTTTCTTT